This entry is about one T cell receptor beta chain. Its cognate antigen has yet to be identified. Qualities for individual bases were not recorded, and no much larger clone is one base off. The data belong to a study of cytomegalovirus exposure and HLA in healthy donors (TCRdb year 2017). At the level of the whole study: According to an earlier analysis of a few hundred of the donors, about 179 million T cells yielded 95 million to 140 million unique TCR beta sequences and less than 300 Gb of sequence data. An early release covering roughly 640 HLA-typed donors comprised approximately 290 gigabases of sequencing data and about 90 million unique TCR sequences. Of the roughly 400 genotyped donors, roughly 76% were placed in the genetic ancestry cluster associated with self-reported Caucasian donors. The study aimed to test whether cataloging public T cell receptors could reveal signatures of past pathogen exposure. The T cell repertoires of 666 subjects were profiled by immunosequencing and related to cytomegalovirus serostatus. A separate validation cohort of about 110 different subjects was used in addition to the roughly 700-subject first cohort. High-throughput TCR immunosequencing, statistical association of individual TCRs with disease status, and machine learning were combined to predict cytomegalovirus infection status. A later analysis re-analyzed previously published TCR beta repertoires from about 600 donors and added high-resolution HLA genotyping to study TCR occurrence patterns. Rather than using new phenotypic data, the later analysis identified candidate immune exposures from TCR beta sequences and from how often those sequences occurred across donors. An earlier analysis of some 500 of the donors applied high-throughput TCR beta sequencing to assess whether each TCR beta V gene segment acted as functional or pseudogenic. Donor age, sex, ethnicity and CMV serostatus were compiled alongside the repertoire data. In a later genetic analysis, genome-wide SNP genotypes for about three fifths of the roughly 670 donors were used, and that subset was treated as a discovery cohort. All discovery cohort repertoires had been generated using a single sequencing platform. Both class I and class II loci were covered by HLA typing, at four-digit resolution. Typing coverage varied by locus: about 620-630 donors for A, B, C, DRB1 and DQB1; 522 for DQA1; more than 600 for DPA1; roughly 470 for DPB1. Four or five DR-DQ haplotypes were treated as single units for association and clustering because of strong linkage in the cohort. On average, 235,054 unique TCR beta nucleotide sequences were sequenced per donor among some 420 genotyped donors of the cohort, with about 19% of those sequences being non-productive. Points the paper makes about the study in general: A later genetic analysis associated a missense DCLRE1C variant with V-gene and J-gene trimming of TCR beta chains, and an independent cohort replicated the association. Most TCR sequences were seen in very few donors, while some public TCRs were found in many individuals. The presence/absence analyses assumed that sequencing depth was roughly uniform across donors, and that assumption may not be true. This cohort had only TCR beta chains sequenced, and the lack of alpha or paired-chain data limited which features could be detected. Broadly in line with IMGT annotations, most TCR beta V segments showed up in productive rearrangements about 90% or about 30% of the time in an earlier analysis of around 550 of the donors. The authors suggested that the approach could potentially be generalized to other disease states and immunological phenotypes. The classifier was reported to diagnose cytomegalovirus status with high specificity and sensitivity in both the original and validation cohorts. A later genetic analysis reported fewer N-insertions in productive TCRs among donors in an Asian-associated ancestry cluster than the 666-donor mean. According to a later analysis, parvovirus B19, influenza, CMV and Epstein-Barr virus appeared linked to several top co-occurrence clusters. The only immune exposure information available for the cohort was CMV serostatus. At a false discovery rate of 0.05, a later analysis linked 15,000 to 20,000 TCR beta sequences to specific HLA alleles. In a later analysis, most CMV-associated TCR beta chains were found to appear HLA-restricted, with HLA associations seemingly driven largely by CMV exposure. Correlated functional status among segregating V segments might reflect linkage disequilibrium, but an unknown experimental factor could not be ruled out. According to a later analysis, TCR association rates differed among HLA loci, with DRB1 alleles showing the most associated TCRs and HLA-C alleles showing the fewest. In vitro tests confirmed that a few of the cytomegalovirus-associated TCR beta chains recognize cytomegalovirus antigens. Because counts were too low, approximately 15 rarely observed V segments, including chromosome 9 orphons, were excluded from the earlier analysis of under 650 of the donors. A further reported finding was that TCR beta sequences accurately predicted the HLA-A and HLA-B alleles for most subjects in the first cohort. Because some donors lacked HLA typing at each locus, the association tests relied only on the typed subset. The study gave a list of 150 to 200 TCR beta chains associated with cytomegalovirus. A later analysis found that HLA-associated TCR beta chains were more clonally expanded and had lower generation probabilities than equally common non-associated chains. A cluster of highly shared sequence variants was judged likely to be a technical artifact of the sequencing pipeline. Assigning TCR associations to individual alleles was difficult when HLA alleles, especially DR and DQ, strongly co-occurred.

The library was built by means of the immunoSEQ multiplex PCR assay. A mixture of 60 forward primers for TCR Vbeta segments and 13 reverse primers for TCR Jbeta segments was used in the multiplex PCR. The CDR3 region of rearranged TCR beta genes was amplified from genomic DNA by a multiplex PCR assay. Amplified TCR beta libraries were sequenced as 87-base-pair reads on the Illumina HiSeq System. On the study's bioinformatics: A later analysis counted approximately 76 million unique TCR beta chains across the 500 to 850 repertoires, and around 12 million of these chains were shared by at least two donors. To remove PCR and sequencing errors, raw reads were error-corrected and collapsed into unique sequences using a nearest-neighbor algorithm that merged closely related sequences. Alignment of CDR3 sequences to IMGT reference sequences was used to assign V, D and J gene segments. For a sequence to be retained, a match of at least six nucleotides to both a V gene segment and a J gene segment was required. Rearrangements were called productive when the CDR3 lacked stop codons and stayed in frame with V and J; all others were non-productive. CDR3 was defined by IMGT convention, running from the second conserved V-encoded cysteine to the conserved J-encoded phenylalanine. The earlier analysis of about 610 of the donors excluded any sequence lacking an unambiguous match to a single V gene segment. An earlier analysis of some 500 of the donors classified V segments as functional when productive rearrangements were above 56.7% and as segregating when the standard deviation between donors was above 5%. A statistical classification framework was built to diagnose cytomegalovirus status from the catalog of TCR beta chain sequences. V and J gene assignment, in a later analysis, came from comparing TCR nucleotide sequences with IMGT/GENE-DB human TR gene sequences. Using the TCRdist pipeline, a later analysis assigned CDR3 sequences along with most-parsimonious VDJ recombination scenarios. In a later analysis, every TCR beta chain was defined by the combination of its CDR3 amino acid sequence and its V-gene family, and reads without a unique V-gene family were dropped. To address suspected cross-contamination and a sequencing artifact, a later analysis removed approximately 600 highly shared, low-generation-probability nucleotide sequences. In a later analysis, a clonal expansion index was calculated for each public chain from normalized within-repertoire ranks of inferred template counts. In a later analysis, generation probabilities were computed with a VDJ recombination model fitted to out-of-frame rearrangements, and the resulting probabilities were checked against IGoR. In a later analysis, TCR-TCR, TCR-HLA and TCR-CMV co-occurrence was scored with hypergeometric tests, and a repertoire-size bias correction was applied to TCR pairs. In a later analysis, false discovery rates were estimated by permuting HLA or CMV assignments 20 times. A later analysis grouped co-occurring TCRs with DBSCAN, adding TCRdist sequence similarity when clustering within HLA-allele-positive subsets. Co-occurrence clustering excluded repertoires with fewer than 30,000 or more than 120,000 public chains, plus five with anomalous nucleotide sharing. Imported from immuneACCESS, the table was reduced by TCRdb to in-frame sequences with V and J called. These copies leave out some clones; in studies compared against another copy, an unresolved V gene accounts for under half, and the cause of the remainder is not known. Clonal size and the V and J genes are those of that table, whereas D and trimming came from the DNA. The sample includes around 190,000 clones, with around 78% observed a single time. The top ten hold roughly an eighth of the sample.

The cohort comprised 550 to 700 healthy bone marrow donors. Cohort members were all nominally healthy when sampled, although unrecorded immune exposures were likely present. The donor tested CMV seropositive and was one of the 289 seropositive cohort members. A peripheral blood sample was collected from each donor, and TCR beta sequencing was performed on peripheral blood mononuclear cells. The Qiagen DNeasy Blood Extraction Kit was used to extract genomic DNA from the blood cell samples. Sequenced: PBMCs. The clonotype originates from a woman in her thirties in good health and CMV-seropositive.

The CDR3 in this case is CATRWHNEQFF. The DNA reads TGTGCCACAAGATGGCACAATGAGCAGTTCTTC. This chain is built from TRBV15 and TRBJ2-1; no confident D gene assignment can be made. Its CDR3 holds 11 amino acids, cysteine through phenylalanine. Of the read, only the CDR3 DNA is kept; its 33 bases are in frame from base 1. V was cut back by 9 bases and J by 5 bases, leaving a gap of 8 bases between them. As encoded in the germline V gene (reference sequence), CDR1 is LNHNV while CDR2 is YYDKDF.